This T cell receptor (beta chain) was retrieved from a study of OX40 agonist ivuxolimab in advanced cancers. The study's findings and limits: More expanded clones were found, on average, in CD8+ than in CD4+ T cells.

A word on this clone: Antigen unknown.

The V gene's germline CDR1 is SNHLY and CDR2 FYNNEI. The CDR3 loop spans 11 amino acids. V lost 7 bases and J 7 bases, leaving 10 bases between the germline ends. Profiling relied on immunoSEQ multiplex PCR, and the TCRdb table lists in-frame clones only, not all of them. This repertoire shows about 86,000 clones, roughly 92% found once; its top ten account for 0.95% to 1.3%. This TCR was recovered from an adult with an advanced solid tumor such as melanoma, head and neck, liver or kidney cancer. This material consisted of CD4+ or CD8+ T cells sorted from blood, taken in a trial of the OX40 agonist ivuxolimab. The V gene is TRBV2, the J gene TRBJ1-2, with unresolved D. The CDR3 DNA sequence: TGTGCCAGCATGGCATCCGGTGGCTACACCTTC. Its protein is CASMASGGYTF.